The T cell receptor beta chain described here comes from a study of T cells in women clearing cervical HPV infection. About the research overall: Case blood was drawn when the lesion was first found; control blood after infection became undetectable.

In regard to this clone: The antigen is not known. The DNA ends 3 residues before the CDR3 does, and the rest of the CDR3 is filled in from the germline J gene.

Germline V CDR1 and CDR2: SNHLY, FYNNEI. The CDR3 runs 14 residues. V dropped 8 bases and J dropped 6 bases, with 20 bases sitting between them. Repertoires were generated with immunoSEQ multiplex PCR, while TCRdb's copy carries only in-frame clones and drops some. Its listing shows approximately 18,000 clones. Prevalent HPV16 infections were excluded; only incident single HPV16 infections included. Study findings and constraints: TRBV6-7 relative abundance averaged approximately 0.11% in cases and 0.15% to 0.2% in controls.

The specimen was blood buffy coat. The rearrangement joins TRBV2 to TRBJ2-7; D gene ambiguous. The receptor comes from a woman aged 18 to 69 with a cervical HPV16 infection that either progressed to CIN3+ or cleared (not recorded which). The covered CDR3 bases are TGTGCCAGCTACTACCTGCCTGCGTCAGCCGAG. This gives the protein CASYYLPASAE. The full CDR3 reads CASYYLPASAEQYF.